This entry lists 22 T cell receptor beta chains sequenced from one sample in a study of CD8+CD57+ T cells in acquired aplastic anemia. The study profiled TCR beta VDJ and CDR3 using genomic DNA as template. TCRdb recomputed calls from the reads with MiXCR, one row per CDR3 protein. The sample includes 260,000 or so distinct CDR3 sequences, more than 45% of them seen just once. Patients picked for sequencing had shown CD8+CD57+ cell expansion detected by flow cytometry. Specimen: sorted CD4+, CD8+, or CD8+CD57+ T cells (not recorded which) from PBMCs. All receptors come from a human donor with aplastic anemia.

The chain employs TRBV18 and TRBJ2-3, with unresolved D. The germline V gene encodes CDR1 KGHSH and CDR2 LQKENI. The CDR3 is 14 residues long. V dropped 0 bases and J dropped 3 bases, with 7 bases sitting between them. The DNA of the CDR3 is TGTGCCAGCTCACCACCATTTGGTACAGATACGCAGTATTTT. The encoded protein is CASSPPFGTDTQYF.

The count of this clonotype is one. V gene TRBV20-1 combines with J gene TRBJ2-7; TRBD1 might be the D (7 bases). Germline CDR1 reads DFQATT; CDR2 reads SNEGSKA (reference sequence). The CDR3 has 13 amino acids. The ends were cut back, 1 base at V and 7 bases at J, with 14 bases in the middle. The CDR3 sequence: CSARVGRGREQYF. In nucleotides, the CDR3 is TGCAGTGCTAGAGTTGGCAGGGGGAGGGAGCAGTACTTC.

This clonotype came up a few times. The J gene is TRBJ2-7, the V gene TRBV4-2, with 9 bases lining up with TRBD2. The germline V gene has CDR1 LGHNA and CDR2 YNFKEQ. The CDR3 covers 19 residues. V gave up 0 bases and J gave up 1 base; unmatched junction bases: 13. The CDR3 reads CASSQDLRTSVGGSYEQYF. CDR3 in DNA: TGTGCCAGCAGCCAAGATCTGAGGACTAGCGTCGGTGGGTCCTACGAGCAGTACTTC.

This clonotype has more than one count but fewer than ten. The CDR3 DNA reads TGTGCCAGCGGTGGGGGCAGAGCTAACTATGGCTACACCTTC. Its protein is CASGGGRANYGYTF. This rearrangement joins TRBV2 to TRBJ1-2, with a weak D call TRBD1 (6 bases). Trimming took off 8 bases at V and 0 bases at J, with 13 bases between the two ends. Germline V gene sequence: CDR1 SNHLY, CDR2 FYNNEI. The CDR3 is made up of 14 amino acids.

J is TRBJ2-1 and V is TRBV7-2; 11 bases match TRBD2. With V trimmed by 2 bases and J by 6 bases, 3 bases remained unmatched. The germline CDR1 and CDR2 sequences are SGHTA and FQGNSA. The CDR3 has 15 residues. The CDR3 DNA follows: TGTGCCAGCAGCTTACTAGCGGGGGGATTCAATGAGCAGTTCTTC. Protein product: CASSLLAGGFNEQFF.

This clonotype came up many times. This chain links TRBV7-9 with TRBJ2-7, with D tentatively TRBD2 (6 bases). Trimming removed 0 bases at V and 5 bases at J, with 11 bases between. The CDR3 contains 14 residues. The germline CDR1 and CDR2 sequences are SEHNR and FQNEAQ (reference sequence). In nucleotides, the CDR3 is TGTGCCAGCAGCTTAGCGCGGGACCGAGACGAGCAGTACTTC. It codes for CASSLARDRDEQYF. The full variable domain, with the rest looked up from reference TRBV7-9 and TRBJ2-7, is DTGVSQNPRHKITKRGQNVTFRCDPISEHNRLYWYRQTLGQGPEFLTYFQNEAQLEKSRLLSDRFSAERPKGSFSTLEIQRTEQGDSAMYLCASSLARDRDEQYFGPGTRLTVT.

This chain's CDR3 is CAISESTGRGYTF. The CDR3 region has the DNA TGTGCCATCAGTGAGTCGACAGGGAGAGGCTACACCTTC. The chain couples TRBV10-3 to TRBJ1-2, with TRBD1 matching 7 bases. The ends lost 0 bases at V and 8 bases at J; junction bases unmatched: 3. Germline CDR1 ENHRY, CDR2 SYGVKD. The CDR3 length is 13 residues.

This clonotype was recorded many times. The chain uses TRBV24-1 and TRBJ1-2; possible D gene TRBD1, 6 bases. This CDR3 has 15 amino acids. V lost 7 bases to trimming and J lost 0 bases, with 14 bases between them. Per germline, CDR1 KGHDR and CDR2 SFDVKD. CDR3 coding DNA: TGTGCCACCAGCGATACAGGGATATCTAACTATGGCTACACCTTC. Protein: CATSDTGISNYGYTF.

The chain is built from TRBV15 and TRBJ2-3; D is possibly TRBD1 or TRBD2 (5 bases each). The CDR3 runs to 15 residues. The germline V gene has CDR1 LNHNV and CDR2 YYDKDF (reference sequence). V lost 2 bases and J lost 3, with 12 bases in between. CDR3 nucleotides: TGTGCCACCAGCAGAAGCCCCGGGACGACAGATACGCAGTATTTT. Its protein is CATSRSPGTTDTQYF.

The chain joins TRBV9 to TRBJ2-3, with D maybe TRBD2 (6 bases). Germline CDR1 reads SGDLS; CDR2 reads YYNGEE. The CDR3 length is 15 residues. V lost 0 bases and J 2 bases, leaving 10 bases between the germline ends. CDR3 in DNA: TGTGCCAGCAGCGTAGGACTAGAAACCACAGATACGCAGTATTTT. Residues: CASSVGLETTDTQYF.

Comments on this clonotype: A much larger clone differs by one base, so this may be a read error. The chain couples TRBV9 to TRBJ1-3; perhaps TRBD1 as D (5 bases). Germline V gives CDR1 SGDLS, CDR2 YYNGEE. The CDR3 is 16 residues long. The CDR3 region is CASSRLGRNSGNTMYF. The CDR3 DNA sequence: TGTGCCAGCAGCCGATTGGGACGAAACTCTGGAAACACCATGTATTTT.

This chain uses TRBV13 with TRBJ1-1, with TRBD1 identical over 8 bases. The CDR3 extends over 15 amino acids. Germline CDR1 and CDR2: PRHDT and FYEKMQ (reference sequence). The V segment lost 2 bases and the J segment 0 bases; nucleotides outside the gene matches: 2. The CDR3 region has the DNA TGTGCCAGCAGCTTAAGGGACAGGTTGAACACTGAAGCTTTCTTT. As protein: CASSLRDRLNTEAFF.

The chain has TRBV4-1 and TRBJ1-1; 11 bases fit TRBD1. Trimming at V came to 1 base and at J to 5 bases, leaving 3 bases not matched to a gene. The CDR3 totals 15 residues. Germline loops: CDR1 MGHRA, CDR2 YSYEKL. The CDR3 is CASSQGTGGRTEAFF. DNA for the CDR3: TGCGCCAGCAGCCAAGGGACAGGGGGCCGGACTGAAGCTTTCTTT.

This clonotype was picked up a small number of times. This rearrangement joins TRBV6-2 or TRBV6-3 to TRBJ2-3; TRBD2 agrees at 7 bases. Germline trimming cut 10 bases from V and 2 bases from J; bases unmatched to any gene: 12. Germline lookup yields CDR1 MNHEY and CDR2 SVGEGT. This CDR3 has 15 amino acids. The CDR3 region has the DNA TGTGCCACCACGGGACTATCTAAGCTCACAGATACGCAGTATTTT. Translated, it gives CATTGLSKLTDTQYF.

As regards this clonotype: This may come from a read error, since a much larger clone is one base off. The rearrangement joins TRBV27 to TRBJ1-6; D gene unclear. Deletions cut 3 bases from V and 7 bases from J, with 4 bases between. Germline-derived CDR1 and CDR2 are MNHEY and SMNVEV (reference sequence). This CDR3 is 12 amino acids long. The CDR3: CASSFPNSPLHF. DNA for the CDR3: TGTGCCAGCAGTTTTCCCAATTCACCCCTCCACTTT.

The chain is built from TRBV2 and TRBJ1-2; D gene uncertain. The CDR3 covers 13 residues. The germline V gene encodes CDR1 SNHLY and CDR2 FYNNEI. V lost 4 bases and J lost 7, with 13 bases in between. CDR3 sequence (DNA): TGTGCCAGCAGTGGCGACCCTGTTACTGGCTACACCTTC. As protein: CASSGDPVTGYTF.

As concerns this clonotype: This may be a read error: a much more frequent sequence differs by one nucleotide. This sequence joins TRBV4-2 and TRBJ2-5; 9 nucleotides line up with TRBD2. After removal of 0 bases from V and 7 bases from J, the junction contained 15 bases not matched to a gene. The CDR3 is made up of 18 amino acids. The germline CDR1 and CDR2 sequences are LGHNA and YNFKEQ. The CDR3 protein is CASSQDLYAGGPRGTQYF. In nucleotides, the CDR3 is TGTGCCAGCAGCCAAGATCTTTATGCGGGAGGGCCACGAGGGACCCAGTACTTC.

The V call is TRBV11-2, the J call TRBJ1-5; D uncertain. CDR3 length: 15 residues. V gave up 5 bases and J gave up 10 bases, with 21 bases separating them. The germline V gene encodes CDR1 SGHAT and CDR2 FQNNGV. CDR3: CASSPRGDRLEPQHF. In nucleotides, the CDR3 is TGTGCCAGCAGCCCACGGGGAGACCGTCTCGAACCCCAGCATTTT.

In DNA form, the CDR3 reads TGTGCCAGCAGTTTTTTCGGTTCACCCCTCCACTTT. Residues: CASSFFGSPLHF. The gene calls are TRBV12-3 or TRBV12-4 and TRBJ1-6; D ambiguous. This CDR3 is built from 12 residues. V shed 3 bases and J shed 9 bases, with 6 bases lying between them.

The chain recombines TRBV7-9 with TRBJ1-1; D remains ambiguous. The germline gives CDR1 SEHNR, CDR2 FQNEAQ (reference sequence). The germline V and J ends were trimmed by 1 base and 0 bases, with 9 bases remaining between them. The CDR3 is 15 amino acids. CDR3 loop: CASSLVGRLNTEAFF. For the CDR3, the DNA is TGTGCCAGCAGCTTAGTTGGACGGTTGAACACTGAAGCTTTCTTT.

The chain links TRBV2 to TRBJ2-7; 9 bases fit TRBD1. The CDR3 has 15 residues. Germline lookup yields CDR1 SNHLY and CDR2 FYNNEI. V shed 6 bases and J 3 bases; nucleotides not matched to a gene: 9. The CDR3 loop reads CASREMGQGFYEQYV. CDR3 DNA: TGTGCCAGCAGGGAGATGGGACAGGGATTCTACGAGCAGTACGTC.

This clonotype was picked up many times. CDR3 sequence: CASSSPRTSSPRYEQYF. CDR3 DNA sequence: TGTGCCAGCAGCTCGCCCCGGACTAGCAGTCCCCGTTACGAGCAGTACTTC. The gene calls are TRBV11-3 and TRBJ2-7; 8 bases are shared with TRBD2. V lost 4 bases to trimming and J lost 4 bases; unmatched junction nucleotides: 15. Germline V lookup: CDR1 SGHNT, CDR2 YENEEA. The CDR3 has 17 amino acids.